The T cell receptor (beta chain) under discussion was sequenced for a study of T cell responses to AZD1222 COVID-19 vaccine. This clone was counted a single time. TCRdb's table, derived via immunoSEQ multiplex PCR, lists solely in-frame clones and lacks some. The table includes tens of thousands of clones, approximately 83% detected once. This TCR came from an adult who received the AZD1222 COVID-19 vaccine. The material was peripheral blood, obtained 28 days after the second AZD1222 dose.

The CDR3 spells CASSSHGTGVTGELFF. CDR3 nucleotides: TGTGCCAGCAGCTCCCACGGGACAGGGGTCACCGGGGAGCTGTTTTTT. The chain links TRBV9 to TRBJ2-2; 10 nucleotides align to TRBD1. The V segment lost 4 bases and the J segment 4 bases; nucleotides outside the gene matches: 7. Germline V lookup: CDR1 SGDLS, CDR2 YYNGEE. The CDR3 has 16 amino acids.